The sequence of this TCR beta chain was determined in a study of blood T cell repertoires in COVID-19. On the study more broadly: T cells, B-cell-depleted T cells, or PBMCs supplied cDNA or gDNA.

As originally analysed: Quantification of nucleated cells was approximated via reference gene primer amplification. Clones were sequenced by immunoSEQ multiplex PCR, and TCRdb holds only the in-frame ones, with some missing. The V and J calls and the clone size are those of that table, but D and trimming were determined from the DNA. The table lists tens of thousands of clones, roughly 79% of them singletons. The CDR3 has 16 residues. Trimming took off 3 bases at V and 6 bases at J, with 18 bases between the two ends. CDR1 is MDHEN, CDR2 SYDVKM, per germline. The rearrangement uses TRBV28 and TRBJ2-1; TRBD2 might be the D (6 bases). The sequence was collected from a human donor in a cohort sampled during active COVID-19. Sequenced input: peripheral blood. CDR3 DNA: TGTGCCAGCAGTTTCTGGGCGGGGTTCTCTGTCAATGAGCAGTTCTTC. Its translation is CASSFWAGFSVNEQFF.